These 16 T cell receptor beta chains were all obtained from the same sample, sequenced in a study of shared clonotypes between healthy human individuals. Some clones are missing from TCRdb's copy, which holds only in-frame ones; the method was immunoSEQ multiplex PCR. This sample has over a million clones, with around 78% found just once. Sequenced input: memory CD4+ T cells from PBMCs. Subset of the sample: CD45RA-negative fraction. These TCRs come from a man aged 18 to 29 in good health. Some clones in this sample may be carry-over from other donors' samples.

This clone was counted once. The chain has TRBV2 and TRBJ2-7; D not certain. Germline values: CDR1 SNHLY, CDR2 FYNNEI. Deletions cut 5 bases from V and 3 bases from J, with 17 bases between. CDR3 length: 15 amino acids. CDR3 bases: TGTGCCAGCAGTCAGGAATCAGTTGAAATCTACGAGCAGTACTTC. Amino acid sequence: CASSQESVEIYEQYF.

The rearrangement joins TRBV30 to TRBJ1-2; TRBD1 agrees at 8 bases. Per the germline V gene, CDR1 is GTSNPN and CDR2 is SVGIG (reference sequence). After removal of 0 bases from V and 6 bases from J, the junction contained 6 bases not matched to a gene. CDR3 length: 14 residues. The CDR3 region has the DNA TGTGCCTGGAGTGTCCTCTCCAGGGGGCATGGCTACACCTTC. Amino acid sequence: CAWSVLSRGHGYTF. The variable domain in full, completed from reference TRBV30 and TRBJ1-2, reads SQTIHQWPATLVQPVGSPLSLECTVEGTSNPNLYWYRQAAGRGLQLLFYSVGIGQISSEVPQNLSASRPQDRQFILSSKKLLLSDSGFYLCAWSVLSRGHGYTFGSGTRLTVV.

This chain joins TRBV7-2 and TRBJ2-7; tentatively, D is TRBD1 or TRBD2 (6 bases each). The CDR3 has 14 residues. Between the trimmed V and J ends, which lost 5 bases and 2 bases, there was a span of 13 bases. Germline CDR1 SGHTA, CDR2 FQGNSA. The CDR3 reads CASSRGDWTYEQYF. The DNA for the CDR3 is TGTGCCAGCAGCAGGGGGGACTGGACCTACGAGCAGTACTTC. Combining the CDR3 with reference TRBV7-2 and TRBJ2-7 gives the whole variable domain GAGVSQSPSNKVTEKGKDVELRCDPISGHTALYWYRQSLGQGLEFLIYFQGNSAPDKSGLPSDRFSAERTGGSVSTLTIQRTQQEDSAVYLCASSRGDWTYEQYFGPGTRLTVT.

Here the CDR3 reads CASSYSGAGTGQPQHF. CDR3 coding DNA: TGTGCCAGCAGTTACTCCGGAGCTGGGACGGGTCAGCCCCAGCATTTT. The chain couples TRBV6-6 to TRBJ1-5, with D perhaps matching TRBD1 (5 bases). Germline V gene data show CDR1 as MNHNY and CDR2 as SVGAGI (reference sequence). The V gene lost 0 bases and the J gene lost 6 bases, with 15 bases spanning the gap. CDR3 length: 16 amino acids.

This clone came up a few times. The rearrangement joins TRBV10-3 to TRBJ1-1; D is ambiguous. The CDR3 consists of 14 residues. Germline V CDR1 and CDR2: ENHRY, SYGVKD. The V end lost 10 bases, the J end lost 0 bases, and 15 bases lay between the germline ends. CDR3 protein: CASGPDRLNTEAFF. The CDR3, as DNA: TGTGCCAGCGGACCGGACCGACTGAACACTGAAGCTTTCTTT.

This clone was observed many times. The V gene is TRBV27, the J gene TRBJ2-3; 11 nucleotides line up with TRBD2. There are 17 residues in the CDR3. V shed 5 bases, J shed 4 bases, and the junction held 11 bases outside the gene matches. CDR1 MNHEY and CDR2 SMNVEV come from the germline V gene (reference sequence). CDR3 residues: CASSPTLAGGPADTQYF. In nucleotides, the CDR3 is TGTGCCAGCAGTCCAACCTTAGCGGGAGGGCCCGCAGATACGCAGTATTTT.

As for this clone: This sample includes further DNA sequences coding for the same CDR3. The chain employs TRBV5-6 and TRBJ2-5; 9 bases fit TRBD2. The CDR3 consists of 14 residues. From germline, CDR1 is SGHDT and CDR2 YYEEEE. The junction had 2 bases not matched to a gene; V was cut back by 0 bases and J by 5 bases. CDR3 residues: CASSLGGRGETQYF. CDR3 coding DNA: TGTGCCAGCAGCTTGGGCGGGAGGGGGGAGACCCAGTACTTC.

CDR3 protein: CATSSLRTSYYGYTF. In DNA form, the CDR3 reads TGTGCCACCAGCAGCCTACGGACATCTTACTATGGCTACACCTTC. The J gene is TRBJ1-2, the V gene TRBV15; maybe TRBD1 (5 bases). The CDR3 is made up of 15 amino acids. V was trimmed by 3 bases and J by 3 bases, leaving 14 bases between them. The germline V gene encodes CDR1 LNHNV and CDR2 YYDKDF (reference sequence).

This sequence joins TRBV9 and TRBJ1-2, with TRBD1 as a possible D gene (5 bases). Trimming shortened V by 3 bases and J by 8 bases, and 23 bases separated the two germline ends. CDR1 is SGDLS and CDR2 is YYNGEE in the germline V gene. The CDR3 has 16 amino acids. The CDR3 is CASSDPAEGRNDGYTF. The CDR3, as DNA: TGTGCCAGCAGCGACCCCGCGGAGGGGCGCAATGACGGCTACACCTTC.

The rearrangement joins TRBV7-2 to TRBJ1-1; possibly TRBD1 for D (5 bases). This CDR3 is built from 13 residues. Trimming cost V 7 bases and J 8 bases, with 17 bases left between them. The germline gives CDR1 SGHTA, CDR2 FQGNSA. The CDR3 DNA sequence: TGTGCCAGCACTAGGGGCCCAAGTTTAGAAGCTTTCTTT. Protein: CASTRGPSLEAFF.

This sequence joins TRBV15 and TRBJ1-1; no firm D call. This CDR3 has 15 amino acids. V shed 1 base and J shed 1 base, with 10 bases lying between them. Germline assignment: CDR1 LNHNV and CDR2 YYDKDF (reference sequence). The CDR3 here is CATSRVGPSNTEAFF. The CDR3 nucleotides are TGTGCCACCAGCAGAGTAGGGCCGTCGAACACTGAAGCTTTCTTT. Together with reference TRBV15 and TRBJ1-1, the CDR3 gives the full variable domain: DAMVIQNPRYQVTQFGKPVTLSCSQTLNHNVMYWYQQKSSQAPKLLFHYYDKDFNNEADTPDNFQSRRPNTSFCFLDIRSPGLGDTAMYLCATSRVGPSNTEAFFGQGTRLTVV.

This clone was seen a handful of times. The same CDR3 is also encoded by other DNA sequences in this sample. V gene TRBV18 combines with J gene TRBJ2-3; D uncertain. The V and J ends lost 0 bases and 0 bases respectively, with 1 base between them. The CDR3 consists of 13 residues. CDR1 is KGHSH and CDR2 is LQKENI in the germline V gene. The CDR3 region is CASSPPSTDTQYF. The CDR3 DNA reads as TGTGCCAGCTCACCACCGAGCACAGATACGCAGTATTTT.

Turning to this clone: Distinct nucleotide sequences in the sample also encode this CDR3. The chain uses TRBV9 and TRBJ1-3; no clear D gene. Trimming stripped 0 bases from V and 3 bases from J, with 4 bases between. This CDR3 has 13 residues. CDR1 is SGDLS, CDR2 YYNGEE, per germline. For the CDR3, the DNA is TGTGCCAGCAGCGTAGGCGTTGGAAACACCATATATTTT. Protein sequence: CASSVGVGNTIYF.

The J gene is TRBJ2-7, the V gene TRBV7-9; D may be TRBD1 (5 bases). V was cut by 3 bases and J by 4 bases, with 16 bases left in between. This CDR3 is built from 15 residues. Germline CDR1 reads SEHNR; CDR2 reads FQNEAQ (reference sequence). The CDR3 loop reads CASSLGPSSLYEQYF. CDR3 DNA sequence: TGTGCCAGCAGCTTGGGGCCGTCGTCTCTGTACGAGCAGTACTTC.

V usage is TRBV5-4 and J usage is TRBJ2-5; 7 bases fit TRBD2. Germline CDR1 reads SGHNT; CDR2 reads YYREEE (reference sequence). The CDR3 extends over 15 amino acids. V dropped 4 bases and J dropped 5; count of bases not matched to a gene: 11. The CDR3 reads CASSPGGRGRETQYF. CDR3 bases: TGTGCCAGCAGCCCCGGGGGGAGGGGTCGCGAGACCCAGTACTTC.

The chain uses TRBV7-3 and TRBJ2-2, with 8 bases aligning to TRBD1. CDR3 length: 15 amino acids. Germline V gene sequence: CDR1 SGHTA, CDR2 FQGTGA. The junction had 3 bases not matched to a gene; V was cut back by 5 bases and J by 1 base. CDR3 sequence (DNA): TGTGCCAGCAGCACCGGACAGGGGAACACCGGGGAGCTGTTTTTT. As protein: CASSTGQGNTGELFF. Full variable domain (rest looked up from reference TRBV7-3 and TRBJ2-2): GAGVSQTPSNKVTEKGKYVELRCDPISGHTALYWYRQSLGQGPEFLIYFQGTGAADDSGLPNDRFFAVRPEGSVSTLKIQRTERGDSAVYLCASSTGQGNTGELFFGEGSRLTVL.